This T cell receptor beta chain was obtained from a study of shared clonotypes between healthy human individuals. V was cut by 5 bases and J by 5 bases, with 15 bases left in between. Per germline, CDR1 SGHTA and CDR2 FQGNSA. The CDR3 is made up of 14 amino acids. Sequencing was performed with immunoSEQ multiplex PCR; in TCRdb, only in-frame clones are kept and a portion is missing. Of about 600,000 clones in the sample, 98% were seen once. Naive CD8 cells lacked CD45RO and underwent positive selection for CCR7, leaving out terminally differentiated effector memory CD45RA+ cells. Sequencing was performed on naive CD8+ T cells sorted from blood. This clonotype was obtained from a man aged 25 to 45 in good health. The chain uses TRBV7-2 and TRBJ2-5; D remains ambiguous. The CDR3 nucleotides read TGTGCCAGCAGCGCCCGGTTAACCCAGGAGACCCAGTACTTC. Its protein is CASSARLTQETQYF.